This T cell receptor (beta chain) was identified during a study of spatial heterogeneity in lung cancer. Study summary: Alpha-chain sequences were consistently detected less often than beta-chain sequences. TCR and UMI combinations that were unique each appeared, on average, more than ten times in raw reads.

At least ten counts were recorded for this clonotype. This beta chain is an off-target read within a library intended for alpha chains, so its frequency means little. Unique molecular identifiers, one per molecule, were present on every TCR cDNA molecule. TCRdb re-derived calls from the 5' RACE reads in MiXCR, one entry per CDR3 protein. The data show about 12,000 distinct CDR3 sequences, about 6% seen once. The V gene lost 5 bases and the J gene lost 0 bases, with 4 bases spanning the gap. In germline, CDR1 is KGHSH, CDR2 LQKENI. The CDR3 has 12 amino acids. The sample's time point: sample taken at primary tumor resection. Without sorting, whole RNA was sequenced from tumor, nontumor lung or frozen PBMC. Untreated early-stage non-small cell lung cancer patients, roughly 75 in total, were the donors.

The sequences come from normal lung tissue next to the tumor, collected at surgery. V usage is TRBV18 and J usage is TRBJ1-1; D uncertain. The receptor was derived from a male donor with early-stage non-small cell lung cancer. The CDR3 DNA follows: TGTGCCAGCTCAATCCTGAACACTGAAGCTTTCTTT. Protein: CASSILNTEAFF.